Shown below are 25 T cell receptor beta chains from a single sample sequenced in a study of blood T cell repertoires in COVID-19. Profiling relied on immunoSEQ multiplex PCR, and the TCRdb table lists in-frame clones only, not all of them. The sample contains about 190,000 clones, around nine tenths of which appear only once. Sequencing was carried out using peripheral blood. The source of these receptors is a man in his forties or fifties with acute or convalescent COVID-19.

V usage is TRBV12-3 or TRBV12-4 and J usage is TRBJ2-5; the match to TRBD1 covers 7 bases. V trimming: 7 bases; J trimming: 4 bases; junction bases outside the gene matches: 6. CDR3 size: 13 residues. The CDR3 DNA reads TGTGCCAGCACTAGACAGGGAGCAGAGACCCAGTACTTC. Its translation is CASTRQGAETQYF.

V is TRBV11-3 and J is TRBJ1-1, with D hard to call. The CDR3 is 13 amino acids. V was pared by 3 bases and J by 1 base, with 6 bases between. Germline V gives CDR1 SGHNT, CDR2 YENEEA. CDR3 region: CASSFNQNTEAFF. The CDR3 bases are TGTGCCAGCAGCTTCAATCAGAACACTGAAGCTTTCTTT. Based on the CDR3 plus reference TRBV11-3 and TRBJ1-1, the full variable domain is EAGVVQSPRYKIIEKKQPVAFWCNPISGHNTLYWYLQNLGQGPELLIRYENEEAVDDSQLPKDRFSAERLKGVDSTLKIQPAELGDSAVYLCASSFNQNTEAFFGQGTRLTVV.

The chain recombines TRBV6-5 with TRBJ1-4, with 9 positions matching TRBD1. CDR1 MNHEY and CDR2 SVGAGI come from the germline V gene. The CDR3 covers 14 residues. J gave up 8 bases and V 5 bases, and 6 bases lay outside the gene matches. The CDR3 sequence is CASSQGQGWEKLFF. The CDR3 DNA sequence: TGTGCCAGCAGTCAGGGACAGGGATGGGAAAAACTGTTTTTT.

The chain uses TRBV3-1 (or the pseudogene TRBV3-2) and TRBJ1-4; TRBD1 aligns across 8 bases. V shed 0 bases and J 4 bases; nucleotides not matched to a gene: 7. The CDR3 has 17 residues. Germline V gene data show CDR1 as LGHDT and CDR2 as YNNKEL (reference sequence). This CDR3 reads CASSQDFVGTGNEKLFF. The CDR3 bases are TGTGCCAGCAGCCAAGATTTTGTCGGGACAGGTAATGAAAAACTGTTTTTT.

V usage is TRBV10-2 and J usage is TRBJ2-3; 9 nucleotides agree with TRBD2. Germline V gives CDR1 WSHSY, CDR2 SAAADI. Trimming cost V 8 bases and J 6 bases; bases outside gene matches: 12. This CDR3 is built from 15 residues. The CDR3 DNA reads TGCGCCAGCTTCTTGGCGGGGGGGTCCCGTGATACGCAGTATTTT. Amino acids: CASFLAGGSRDTQYF.

The chain recombines TRBV28 with TRBJ1-2; 7 bases line up with TRBD1. The germline CDR1 and CDR2 sequences are MDHEN and SYDVKM. V lost 5 bases, J lost 4 bases, and 7 bases stayed unmatched. The CDR3 contains 14 residues. DNA of the CDR3: TGTGCCAGCAGTGTAGGGGACAGACCCTATGGCTACACCTTC. Translated: CASSVGDRPYGYTF.

This chain uses TRBV9 with TRBJ1-2; D remains unclear. The CDR3 contains 12 residues. V lost 5 bases and J lost 3, with 8 bases in between. Germline V CDR1 and CDR2: SGDLS, YYNGEE. Written as DNA, the CDR3 is TGTGCCAGCAGTGAGGGCTACTATGGCTACACCTTC. Translating it yields CASSEGYYGYTF.

The V gene is TRBV28, the J gene TRBJ2-5; perhaps TRBD2 as D (5 bases). This CDR3 region has 14 residues. The V and J ends lost 3 bases and 1 base respectively, with 9 bases between them. Germline V gene lookup returns CDR1 MDHEN and CDR2 SYDVKM. CDR3 protein: CASSFGGPQETQYF. The CDR3 DNA follows: TGTGCCAGCAGTTTTGGAGGCCCCCAAGAGACCCAGTACTTC.

V is TRBV25-1 and J is TRBJ2-2, with unresolved D. The CDR3 contains 11 residues. V was trimmed by 8 bases and J by 4 bases, leaving 5 bases between them. Germline V lookup: CDR1 MGHDK, CDR2 SYGVNS. The CDR3 loop reads CASLFTGELFF. DNA for the CDR3: TGTGCCAGCCTTTTCACCGGGGAGCTGTTTTTT.

The chain links TRBV15 to TRBJ1-1, with unresolved D. Germline lookup yields CDR1 LNHNV and CDR2 YYDKDF (reference sequence). This CDR3 spans 15 amino acids. Trimming removed 0 bases at V and 0 bases at J, with 8 bases between. The CDR3 region is CATSREGRLNTEAFF. The CDR3 coding sequence is TGTGCCACCAGCAGAGAGGGCAGGTTGAACACTGAAGCTTTCTTT.

The chain recombines TRBV5-8 with TRBJ1-5; D is possibly TRBD1 (5 bases). The CDR3 sequence is 15 residues long. CDR1 SGHTS and CDR2 YDEGEE come from the germline V gene. V was pared by 7 bases and J by 0 bases, with 14 bases between. CDR3 in DNA: TGTGCCAGCGGGGGGTTCGGGGTTAGCAATCAGCCCCAGCATTTT. Its translation is CASGGFGVSNQPQHF.

The chain is built from TRBV6-5 and TRBJ2-7, with TRBD2 identical over 8 bases. CDR1 and CDR2 from the germline V gene are MNHEY and SVGAGI. The length of the CDR3 is 15 residues. V trimming: 0 bases; J trimming: 4 bases; junction bases outside the gene matches: 5. The chain's CDR3 is CASSYSAGGGYEQYF. The CDR3, as DNA: TGTGCCAGCAGTTACTCTGCGGGGGGCGGGTACGAGCAGTACTTC.

In this sample, this clone turned up once. The chain links TRBV24-1 to TRBJ1-5; no definite D call. CDR3 length equals 16 residues. Germline loops: CDR1 KGHDR, CDR2 SFDVKD. V lost 12 bases to trimming and J lost 6 bases, with 26 bases between them. The CDR3, as DNA: TGTGCCGCCACAAAAAGTGGGGAGGGTGATTGTCAGCCCCAGCATTTT. Its translation: CAATKSGEGDCQPQHF.

The chain joins TRBV2 to TRBJ1-2; D gene uncertain. CDR3 length equals 12 residues. V lost 6 bases to trimming and J lost 6 bases, with 11 bases between them. Germline V gene sequence: CDR1 SNHLY, CDR2 FYNNEI. The CDR3 is CASRYAGDGYTF. The CDR3 DNA is TGTGCCAGCAGATATGCCGGGGATGGCTACACCTTC. Supplemented by reference TRBV2 and TRBJ1-2, the full variable domain reads EPEVTQTPSHQVTQMGQEVILRCVPISNHLYFYWYRQILGQKVEFLVSFYNNEISEKSEIFDDQFSVERPDGSNFTLKIRSTKLEDSAMYFCASRYAGDGYTFGSGTRLTVV.

The chain recombines TRBV3-1 (or the pseudogene TRBV3-2) with TRBJ1-2, with 7 bases identical to TRBD1. Germline CDR1 reads LGHDT; CDR2 reads YNNKEL (reference sequence). Trimming cost V 4 bases and J 6 bases; bases outside gene matches: 5. The CDR3 has 13 amino acids. The CDR3 nucleotides read TGTGCCAGCAGCCCATCGCAGGGGGATGGCTACACCTTC. This translates into CASSPSQGDGYTF.

V usage is TRBV2 and J usage is TRBJ2-7; D not certain. V lost 6 bases and J lost 3, with 12 bases in between. The CDR3 is 13 amino acids. The germline gives CDR1 SNHLY, CDR2 FYNNEI. The DNA for the CDR3 is TGTGCCAGCAGCCCCCGGTACGGCTACGAGCAGTACTTC. Translating it yields CASSPRYGYEQYF.

The rearrangement links TRBV7-2 to TRBJ1-5; 8 nucleotides match TRBD1. V dropped 5 bases and J dropped 2; count of bases not matched to a gene: 8. The CDR3 totals 16 residues. Germline loops: CDR1 SGHTA, CDR2 FQGNSA. CDR3 bases: TGTGCCAGCAGCGCTGACAGGGGTCCACGCAATCAGCCCCAGCATTTT. Encoded protein: CASSADRGPRNQPQHF. Variable domain in full (rest from reference TRBV7-2 and TRBJ1-5): GAGVSQSPSNKVTEKGKDVELRCDPISGHTALYWYRQSLGQGLEFLIYFQGNSAPDKSGLPSDRFSAERTGGSVSTLTIQRTQQEDSAVYLCASSADRGPRNQPQHFGDGTRLSIL.

This chain links TRBV6-2 or TRBV6-3 with TRBJ1-2, with 7 bases lining up with TRBD1. CDR1 is MNHEY, CDR2 SVGEGT, per germline. After removal of 6 bases from V and 5 bases from J, the junction contained 18 bases not matched to a gene. This CDR3 is 17 amino acids long. For the CDR3, the DNA is TGTGCCAGCAGCCTCGCCGGAGGGACAGCTCAACTATATGGCTACACCTTC. Its protein is CASSLAGGTAQLYGYTF.

The chain carries TRBV27 and TRBJ1-1; perhaps TRBD1 as D (6 bases). Looked up from germline, CDR1 is MNHEY and CDR2 is SMNVEV (reference sequence). V lost 1 base and J 3 bases, leaving 18 bases between the germline ends. This CDR3 is built from 17 residues. In nucleotides, the CDR3 is TGTGCCAGCAGTTTATTCTCCAGGGGTTTTGATGACACTGAAGCTTTCTTT. Translating gives CASSLFSRGFDDTEAFF.

A single count supports this clone. The chain joins TRBV5-1 to TRBJ1-4; D ambiguous. V was clipped by 3 bases and J by 2 bases, with 11 bases between them. Germline V CDR1 and CDR2: SGHRS, YFSETQ. The CDR3 covers 15 residues. The CDR3: CASSYRTGTNEKLFF. CDR3 coding DNA: TGCGCCAGCAGCTACCGGACGGGGACTAATGAAAAACTGTTTTTT.

The rearrangement uses TRBV7-9 and TRBJ2-1; 7 bases are a match to TRBD2. CDR1 and CDR2 from the germline V gene are SEHNR and FQNEAQ (reference sequence). J was trimmed by 2 bases and V by 3 bases; bases with no gene match: 1. The CDR3 has 14 amino acids. The CDR3 bases are TGTGCCAGCAGCTTGAGCGGGACCTACAATGAGCAGTTCTTC. Its translation: CASSLSGTYNEQFF.

This chain links TRBV7-2 with TRBJ1-5, with 8 bases aligning to TRBD1. Germline assignment: CDR1 SGHTA and CDR2 FQGNSA. The CDR3 loop spans 16 amino acids. The V segment lost 5 bases and the J segment 6 bases; nucleotides outside the gene matches: 12. As DNA, the CDR3 is TGTGCCAGCAGCCCAACCGGACAGGGCGCCGGTCAGCCCCAGCATTTT. Its translation is CASSPTGQGAGQPQHF.

This clone has a single count. V is TRBV12-3 or TRBV12-4 and J is TRBJ1-2, with D perhaps matching TRBD1 (6 bases). The CDR3 sequence is 13 residues long. Between the trimmed V and J ends, which lost 6 bases and 8 bases, there was a span of 16 bases. In DNA, the CDR3 is TGTGCCAGCAGAGACAGGCGCATAGAAGGCTACACCTTC. Translation gives CASRDRRIEGYTF.

The rearrangement uses TRBV27 and TRBJ1-6; a possible D gene is TRBD1 (6 bases). V was trimmed by 5 bases and J by 0 bases, leaving 23 bases between them. Germline V gene lookup returns CDR1 MNHEY and CDR2 SMNVEV (reference sequence). This CDR3 region has 20 residues. The CDR3 here is CASSLVAIQGRGSYNSPLHF. In DNA form, the CDR3 reads TGTGCCAGCAGTCTTGTGGCTATTCAGGGGAGGGGCTCCTATAATTCACCCCTCCACTTT.

This chain links TRBV12-2 with TRBJ1-6; TRBD1 reflects the table's D call only, with no check against the DNA. TRBV12-2 is a pseudogene locus. The CDR3 spans 17 residues. CDR3 loop: CASRSPRGSSYNSPLHF. DNA of the CDR3: TGTGCAAGTCGCTCCCCCAGGGGGAGCTCCTATAATTCACCCCTCCACTTT.